This T cell receptor (beta chain) was found in a study of beta chain features in type 1 diabetes. Germline CDR1 MGHDK, CDR2 SYGVNS. V shed 5 bases and J shed 0 bases, with 10 bases lying between them. The CDR3 is 15 amino acids. Concerning this clone: What it binds is unknown.

Study-level results: There was a moderate but significant shortening of TCRB CDR3s in all four CD4+ subsets of Type 1 diabetes patients.

The whole isolated RNA underwent reverse transcription, so sequencing captured expressed TCRB transcripts. Sequenced by immunoSEQ multiplex PCR; TCRdb stores in-frame clones only, minus some. The profile shows about 660,000 clones, around an eighth of them singletons. Sequenced: naive CD4+ T cells from blood. The source of this sequence is a man aged 18-30 years with type 1 diabetes. This chain joins TRBV25-1 and TRBJ2-2; D gene uncertain. The CDR3 nucleotides read TGTGCCAGCAGTCGTTCCAAGGCGAACACCGGGGAGCTGTTTTTT. Its protein is CASSRSKANTGELFF.